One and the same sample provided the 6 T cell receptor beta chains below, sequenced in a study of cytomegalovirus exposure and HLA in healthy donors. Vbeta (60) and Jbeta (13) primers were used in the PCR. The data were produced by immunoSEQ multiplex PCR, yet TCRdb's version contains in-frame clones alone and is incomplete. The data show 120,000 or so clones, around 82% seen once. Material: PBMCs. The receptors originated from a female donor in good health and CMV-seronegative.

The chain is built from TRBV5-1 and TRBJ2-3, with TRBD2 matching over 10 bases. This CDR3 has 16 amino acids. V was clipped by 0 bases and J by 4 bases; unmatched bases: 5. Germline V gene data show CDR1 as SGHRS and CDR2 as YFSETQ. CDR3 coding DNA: TGCGCCAGCAGCTTGGCTGGGACTAGCGTATCAGATACGCAGTATTTT. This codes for CASSLAGTSVSDTQYF.

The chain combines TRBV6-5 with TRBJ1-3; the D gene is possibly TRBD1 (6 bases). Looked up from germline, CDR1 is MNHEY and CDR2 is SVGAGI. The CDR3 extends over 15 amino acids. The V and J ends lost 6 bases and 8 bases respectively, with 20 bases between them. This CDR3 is CASSPPAGARDTIYF. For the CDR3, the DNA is TGTGCCAGCAGCCCACCGGCGGGGGCTCGTGACACCATATATTTT.

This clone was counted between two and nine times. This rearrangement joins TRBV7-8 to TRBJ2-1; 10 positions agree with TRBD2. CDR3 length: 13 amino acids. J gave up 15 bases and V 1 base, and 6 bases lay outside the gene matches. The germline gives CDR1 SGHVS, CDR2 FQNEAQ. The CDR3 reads CASSLGTSGRLFF. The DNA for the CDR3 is TGTGCCAGCAGCTTAGGGACTAGCGGACGGCTGTTCTTC.

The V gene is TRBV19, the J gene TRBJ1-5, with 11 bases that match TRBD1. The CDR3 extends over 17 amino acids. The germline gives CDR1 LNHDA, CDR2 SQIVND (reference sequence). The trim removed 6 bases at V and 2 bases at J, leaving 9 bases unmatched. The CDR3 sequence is CASSLGTGGSRNQPQHF. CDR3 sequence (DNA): TGTGCCAGTAGCTTGGGGACAGGGGGAAGTCGCAATCAGCCCCAGCATTTT.

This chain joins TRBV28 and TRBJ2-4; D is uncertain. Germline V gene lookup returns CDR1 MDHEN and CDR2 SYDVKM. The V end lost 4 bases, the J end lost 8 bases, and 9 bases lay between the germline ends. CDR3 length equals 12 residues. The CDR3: CASSWSRDIQYF. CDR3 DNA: TGTGCCAGCAGTTGGAGCCGGGACATTCAGTACTTC.

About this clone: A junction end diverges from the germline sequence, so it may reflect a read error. The CDR3 region has the DNA TGTACCAGCAGTAGGACTAGCGGAGCCTACGAGCAGTACTTC. It specifies CTSSRTSGAYEQYF. The chain employs TRBV27 and TRBJ2-7, with 10 bases matching TRBD2. There are 14 residues in the CDR3. Germline V CDR1 and CDR2: MNHEY, SMNVEV (reference sequence).